The 29 T cell receptor beta chains below come from one sample, sequenced in a study of Graves' ophthalmopathy and Graves' hyperthyroidism. From RNA, the CDR3 regions of TCR beta chains were amplified and sequenced. First-round RT-PCR used HTBI primers; second-round multiplex PCR followed. Each CDR3 protein is one row after TCRdb ran MiXCR on the multiplex PCR reads. The table lists over 200,000 distinct CDR3 sequences, under 30% of them singletons. Material for sequencing was peripheral blood. Receptors originate from a man in his fifties or sixties with Graves' ophthalmopathy.

Ten or more counts support this clonotype. The V call is TRBV28, the J call TRBJ1-6; D may be TRBD1 (5 bases). This CDR3 has 14 residues. The V and J ends lost 7 bases and 7 bases respectively, with 14 bases between them. The germline gives CDR1 MDHEN, CDR2 SYDVKM. This chain's CDR3 is CASTRNGGNSPLHF. The DNA for the CDR3 is TGTGCCAGCACCCGAAATGGGGGGAATTCACCCCTCCACTTT.

This clonotype was observed at least ten times. This rearrangement joins TRBV28 to TRBJ2-5; 14 nucleotides agree with TRBD2. V trimming: 4 bases; J trimming: 4 bases; junction bases outside the gene matches: 5. The CDR3 is 16 amino acids. Per the germline V gene, CDR1 is MDHEN and CDR2 is SYDVKM. CDR3 sequence (DNA): TGTGCCAGCAGTTCAGGACTAGCGGGAGGCCCAGAGACCCAGTACTTC. It yields the protein CASSSGLAGGPETQYF.

The chain combines TRBV6-1 with TRBJ1-6, with a possible D match to TRBD1 (5 bases). The germline V gene has CDR1 MNHNS and CDR2 SASEGT. V was cut by 6 bases and J by 10 bases, with 22 bases left in between. The CDR3 sequence is 16 residues long. The CDR3 sequence is CASRDDSFDLRSPLHF. The CDR3 bases are TGTGCCAGCAGAGATGACAGTTTCGATTTAAGGTCACCCCTCCACTTT.

This clonotype was found many times. The genes are TRBV19 and TRBJ2-7; D is undetermined. The V and J ends lost 2 bases and 4 bases respectively, with 15 bases between them. The CDR3 covers 15 residues. The germline CDR1 and CDR2 sequences are LNHDA and SQIVND (reference sequence). The CDR3 is CASSIIGSKAYEQYF. CDR3 DNA: TGTGCCAGTAGTATAATCGGATCTAAGGCGTACGAGCAGTACTTC.

This clonotype was detected only a few times. This chain links TRBV12-3 or TRBV12-4 with TRBJ2-7, with 9 bases that match TRBD1. CDR3 length: 14 residues. V dropped 7 bases and J dropped 4; count of bases not matched to a gene: 8. The chain's CDR3 is CASTFLGQGYEQYF. The CDR3 nucleotides are TGTGCCAGCACCTTCCTCGGACAGGGGTACGAGCAGTACTTC.

The J gene is TRBJ2-2, the V gene TRBV27; perhaps TRBD1 as D (6 bases). CDR3 length: 15 amino acids. CDR1 is MNHEY and CDR2 is SMNVEV in the germline V gene (reference sequence). V was pared by 4 bases and J by 4 bases, with 13 bases between. In DNA, the CDR3 is TGTGCCAGCAGTTCGGACAGTCCGGGCACCGGGGAGCTGTTTTTT. It yields the protein CASSSDSPGTGELFF.

There are many counts of this clonotype. The chain joins TRBV19 to TRBJ2-6; D gene ambiguous. Deletions cut 5 bases from V and 0 bases from J, with 23 bases between. Germline V gene data show CDR1 as LNHDA and CDR2 as SQIVND (reference sequence). CDR3 length: 20 amino acids. The chain's CDR3 is CASSVLPGREDGSGANVLTF. The CDR3 DNA is TGTGCCAGTAGTGTGCTACCGGGTCGCGAAGATGGCTCTGGGGCCAACGTCCTGACTTTC.

The V call is TRBV12-5, the J call TRBJ1-1; tentatively, D is TRBD1 (5 bases). Germline-derived CDR1 and CDR2 are LGHNT and FRNRAP. V lost 10 bases to trimming and J lost 3 bases, with 15 bases between them. The CDR3 consists of 13 residues. CDR3 bases: TGTGCTACTGGGGGGTTACGGGACACTGAAGCTTTCTTT. This codes for CATGGLRDTEAFF.

This clonotype was observed many times. This sequence joins TRBV30 and TRBJ2-5, with D perhaps matching TRBD2 (5 bases). The germline V gene encodes CDR1 GTSNPN and CDR2 SVGIG (reference sequence). The CDR3 has 13 residues. Trimming took 4 bases from V and 3 from J, leaving 12 bases between them. The CDR3 DNA reads as TGTGCCTGGACCCACAGACTAAAAGAGACCCAGTACTTC. As protein: CAWTHRLKETQYF. Supplemented by reference TRBV30 and TRBJ2-5, the full variable domain reads SQTIHQWPATLVQPVGSPLSLECTVEGTSNPNLYWYRQAAGRGLQLLFYSVGIGQISSEVPQNLSASRPQDRQFILSSKKLLLSDSGFYLCAWTHRLKETQYFGPGTRLLVL.

This clonotype was seen only a few times. The V and J genes are TRBV12-3 or TRBV12-4 and TRBJ1-1; D not resolved. Trimming took 5 bases from V and 4 from J, leaving 11 bases between them. The CDR3 runs 13 residues. The CDR3 DNA is TGTGCCAGCAGTCCCCTCCGGGGCACTGAAGCTTTCTTT. It codes for CASSPLRGTEAFF.

This clonotype was found many times. The chain joins TRBV2 to TRBJ1-5, with D possibly TRBD1 on 5 matching bases. The V gene lost 7 bases and the J gene lost 3 bases, with 10 bases spanning the gap. The CDR3 extends over 13 amino acids. Germline CDR1 is SNHLY and CDR2 is FYNNEI. The DNA of the CDR3 is TGTGCCAGCATGGGGGAGGCCAATCAGCCCCAGCATTTT. Protein product: CASMGEANQPQHF.

This chain uses TRBV28 with TRBJ2-5; D ambiguous. Germline CDR1 is MDHEN and CDR2 is SYDVKM. The CDR3 runs 14 residues. The ends were cut back, 2 bases at V and 4 bases at J, with 11 bases in the middle. As DNA, the CDR3 is TGTGCCAGCAGTTTACTTAGGCGAAGAGAGACCCAGTACTTC. Translated: CASSLLRRRETQYF.

There are many counts of this clonotype. The V call is TRBV20-1, the J call TRBJ2-7; 13 bases line up with TRBD2. Trimming cost V 1 base and J 3 bases; bases outside gene matches: 12. The CDR3 loop spans 18 amino acids. From germline, CDR1 is DFQATT and CDR2 SNEGSKA (reference sequence). The CDR3 DNA sequence: TGCAGTGCTAGAGCCCTAGACAGGACTAGCGGGAGTGGCTACGAGCAGTACTTC. This translates into CSARALDRTSGSGYEQYF.

This clonotype was recorded many times. The genes are TRBV19 and TRBJ1-1; maybe TRBD1 (6 bases). The CDR3 runs to 15 residues. CDR1 and CDR2 (germline): LNHDA, SQIVND (reference sequence). V lost 6 bases and J 1 base, leaving 15 bases between the germline ends. The CDR3 DNA is TGTGCCAGTAGACCCAATCAGGGGCGGAACACTGAAGCTTTCTTT. The encoded protein is CASRPNQGRNTEAFF. The whole variable domain, remainder taken from reference TRBV19 and TRBJ1-1, is DGGITQSPKYLFRKEGQNVTLSCEQNLNHDAMYWYRQDPGQGLRLIYYSQIVNDFQKGDIAEGYSVSREKKESFPLTVTSAQKNPTAFYLCASRPNQGRNTEAFFGQGTRLTVV.

This clonotype was recorded at least ten times. The chain employs TRBV14 and TRBJ2-2, with D maybe TRBD1 (6 bases). There are 18 residues in the CDR3. From germline, CDR1 is SGHDN and CDR2 FVKESK. V lost 0 bases and J lost 4, with 18 bases in between. CDR3 nucleotide sequence: TGTGCCAGCAGCCAAGAAGCCCATGAGACAGGAGCCACCGGGGAGCTGTTTTTT. As protein: CASSQEAHETGATGELFF.

This clonotype was observed many times. The rearrangement joins TRBV5-1 to TRBJ2-7; 8 nucleotides match TRBD2. The CDR3 spans 16 residues. Germline trimming cut 3 bases from V and 3 bases from J; bases unmatched to any gene: 11. From germline, CDR1 is SGHRS and CDR2 YFSETQ. The CDR3 spells CASSSMTGGPGYEQYF. CDR3 nucleotide sequence: TGCGCCAGCAGCTCGATGACGGGAGGGCCAGGCTACGAGCAGTACTTC.

This clonotype appeared once. The chain couples TRBV12-3 or TRBV12-4 to TRBJ2-7, with TRBD2 as a possible D gene (6 bases). Trimming shortened V by 6 bases and J by 1 base, and 13 bases separated the two germline ends. This CDR3 spans 14 amino acids. The CDR3 sequence: CASSWDLISYEQYF. The DNA for the CDR3 is TGTGCCAGCAGCTGGGACTTAATTTCCTACGAGCAGTACTTC.

This clonotype has ten or more counts. J is TRBJ2-7 and V is TRBV6-1, with 11 bases matching TRBD1. Germline V lookup: CDR1 MNHNS, CDR2 SASEGT. The CDR3 loop spans 14 amino acids. J was trimmed by 6 bases and V by 6 bases; bases with no gene match: 7. The CDR3 nucleotides read TGTGCCAGCAGCCGGGACAGGGGGTATGGCGAGCAGTACTTC. Amino acids: CASSRDRGYGEQYF.

This clonotype was counted ten times or more. V usage is TRBV6-2 or TRBV6-3 and J usage is TRBJ1-1; 10 bases align to TRBD1. V lost 6 bases and J lost 7; bases outside the gene matches: 20. The germline V gene has CDR1 MNHEY and CDR2 SVGEGT. The CDR3 runs 18 residues. The CDR3 region has the DNA TGTGCCAGCAGCCCCCTGGGGGGGACCCCCGGACAGGGGGGTGAAGCTTTCTTT. This encodes CASSPLGGTPGQGGEAFF.

This chain links TRBV6-5 with TRBJ1-1, with unresolved D. The ends were cut back, 1 base at V and 1 base at J, with 7 bases in the middle. The CDR3 spans 14 residues. Germline CDR1 is MNHEY and CDR2 is SVGAGI. The CDR3 protein is CASSYFGENTEAFF. CDR3 bases: TGTGCCAGCAGTTACTTTGGGGAGAACACTGAAGCTTTCTTT.

This clonotype was found many times. V is TRBV3-1 and J is TRBJ2-7; TRBD2 agrees at 7 bases. With V trimmed by 3 bases and J by 0 bases, 5 bases remained unmatched. The CDR3 is 15 amino acids. Germline-derived CDR1 and CDR2 are LGHDT and YNNKEL (reference sequence). The CDR3 protein is CASSQSAGTSYEQYF. Here the CDR3 DNA reads TGTGCCAGCAGCCAGTCAGCGGGGACCTCCTACGAGCAGTACTTC.

The gene calls are TRBV6-1 and TRBJ1-1, with a possible D match to TRBD1 (5 bases). The CDR3 covers 13 residues. The V gene's germline CDR1 is MNHNS and CDR2 SASEGT. Trimming stripped 3 bases from V and 4 bases from J, with 9 bases between. The CDR3 region has the DNA TGTGCCAGCAGTGAGAGGGGAGGCACTGAAGCTTTCTTT. The encoded protein is CASSERGGTEAFF.

This chain uses TRBV6-1 with TRBJ1-2, with D hard to call. CDR3 length equals 14 residues. Germline lookup yields CDR1 MNHNS and CDR2 SASEGT. Trimming cost V 4 bases and J 4 bases, with 13 bases left between them. The CDR3 sequence is CASSVSMGIYGYTF. Written as DNA, the CDR3 is TGTGCCAGCAGTGTGTCGATGGGTATCTATGGCTACACCTTC.

The V gene is TRBV6-2 or TRBV6-3, the J gene TRBJ2-2; D uncertain. The CDR3 extends over 13 amino acids. Trimming pared 4 bases from V and 6 bases from J, leaving 9 bases between. Germline-derived CDR1 and CDR2 are MNHEY and SVGEGT. CDR3 DNA: TGTGCCAGCAGTTCGGGTTTTGCCGGGGAGCTGTTTTTT. Amino acids: CASSSGFAGELFF.

This clonotype came up many times. V is TRBV6-2 or TRBV6-3 and J is TRBJ2-1, with 14 bases lining up with TRBD2. The germline gives CDR1 MNHEY, CDR2 SVGEGT. The CDR3 spans 19 residues. Losses at the gene ends were 1 base for V and 6 bases for J; bases not matched to a gene: 11. DNA of the CDR3: TGTGCCAGCAGTTACTACCCGGGACTAGCGGGAGCGGGAGGCAATGAGCAGTTCTTC. Amino acid sequence: CASSYYPGLAGAGGNEQFF.

This clonotype was seen repeatedly, ten times or more. This chain uses TRBV12-3 or TRBV12-4 with TRBJ1-2, with D possibly TRBD1 on 6 matching bases. Deletions cut 2 bases from V and 7 bases from J, with 14 bases between. CDR3 length: 14 amino acids. CDR3 protein: CASSLNQGLGGYTF. CDR3 sequence (DNA): TGTGCCAGCAGTTTAAACCAGGGGTTAGGTGGCTACACCTTC.

The sample holds a few counts of this clonotype. This chain uses TRBV6-5 with TRBJ1-1; D call uncertain. V was trimmed by 0 bases and J by 4 bases, leaving 9 bases between them. The CDR3 sequence is 14 residues long. Germline CDR1 is MNHEY and CDR2 is SVGAGI. The DNA of the CDR3 is TGTGCCAGCAGTTACTCGTGGCAGTTCACTGAAGCTTTCTTT. It yields the protein CASSYSWQFTEAFF.

The rearrangement joins TRBV7-8 to TRBJ2-5; D remains ambiguous. CDR3 length: 15 residues. Trimming stripped 0 bases from V and 5 bases from J, with 13 bases between. CDR1 and CDR2 (germline): SGHVS, FQNEAQ. CDR3 region: CASSLARVLLETQYF. In DNA form, the CDR3 reads TGTGCCAGCAGCTTAGCGCGCGTCTTGCTTGAGACCCAGTACTTC.

The chain carries TRBV30 and TRBJ2-7, with unresolved D. V was clipped by 2 bases and J by 3 bases, with 11 bases between them. CDR1 and CDR2 from the germline V gene are GTSNPN and SVGIG (reference sequence). The CDR3 is 13 amino acids. CDR3 bases: TGTGCCTGGAGTCGGAGTAGAATCTACGAGCAGTACTTC. The encoded protein is CAWSRSRIYEQYF.